The 18 T cell receptor beta chains below all came from one sample that was sequenced in a study of blood T cell repertoires in COVID-19. The table came from immunoSEQ multiplex PCR; TCRdb's copy has only in-frame clones and leaves some out. The table has 150,000 to 200,000 clones, about 87% seen once. Sequences were obtained from peripheral blood. These receptors all come from a man younger than 35 with active or convalescent COVID-19.

V and J are TRBV5-1 and TRBJ1-4, with TRBD1 identical over 9 bases. The CDR3 consists of 20 residues. Germline CDR1 reads SGHRS; CDR2 reads YFSETQ. J was trimmed by 4 bases and V by 0 bases; bases with no gene match: 16. The DNA for the CDR3 is TGCGCCAGCAGCTTGGGGATACAGGGGGCGCGAGGAAACCTTAATGAAAAACTGTTTTTT. Its protein product is CASSLGIQGARGNLNEKLFF.

This clone was seen once. CDR3 residues: CASSLNRESSYNEQFF. The CDR3 bases are TGCGCCAGCAGCCTTAATCGGGAGAGCTCCTACAATGAGCAGTTCTTC. The chain couples TRBV4-1 to TRBJ2-1; D is possibly TRBD2 (6 bases). CDR1 and CDR2 (germline): MGHRA, YSYEKL. The CDR3 has 16 residues. Trimming shortened V by 4 bases and J by 0 bases, and 13 bases separated the two germline ends.

The rearrangement joins TRBV28 to TRBJ1-4; unclear D gene. This CDR3 comprises 15 residues. V lost 1 base and J lost 4, with 10 bases in between. Germline V gives CDR1 MDHEN, CDR2 SYDVKM. CDR3 residues: CASSLSTVGNEKLFF. In DNA, the CDR3 is TGTGCCAGCAGTTTATCTACAGTTGGTAATGAAAAACTGTTTTTT. Using reference TRBV28 and TRBJ1-4 for the parts outside the CDR3, the full variable domain is DVKVTQSSRYLVKRTGEKVFLECVQDMDHENMFWYRQDPGLGLRLIYFSYDVKMKEKGDIPEGYSVSREKKERFSLILESASTNQTSMYLCASSLSTVGNEKLFFGSGTQLSVL.

The chain's CDR3 is CASSEAGGNSGNTIYF. DNA of the CDR3: TGCGCCAGCAGTGAGGCAGGGGGTAACTCTGGAAACACCATATATTTT. V is TRBV10-2 and J is TRBJ1-3, with TRBD1 matching 7 bases. The junction had 4 bases not matched to a gene; V was cut back by 2 bases and J by 0 bases. Germline CDR1 and CDR2: WSHSY and SAAADI. The CDR3 sequence is 16 residues long.

This chain connects TRBV28 to TRBJ1-2; 7 bases line up with TRBD1. Germline-derived CDR1 and CDR2 are MDHEN and SYDVKM. The ends lost 4 bases at V and 3 bases at J; junction bases unmatched: 11. CDR3 length: 16 amino acids. CDR3 DNA sequence: TGTGCCAGCAGTTCACTAACAGGGGAGGAAGACTATGGCTACACCTTC. Encoded protein: CASSSLTGEEDYGYTF.

The chain links TRBV18 to TRBJ2-7; 7 bases map to TRBD1. CDR3 length: 15 residues. CDR1 is KGHSH and CDR2 is LQKENI in the germline V gene. J was trimmed by 2 bases and V by 5 bases; bases with no gene match: 9. The CDR3 sequence is CASSLSGTEPYEQYV. The DNA for the CDR3 is TGTGCCAGCTCATTATCCGGGACAGAACCCTACGAGCAGTACGTC.

V and J are TRBV18 and TRBJ1-1, with 8 positions matching TRBD1. Germline CDR1 and CDR2: KGHSH and LQKENI. Losses at the gene ends were 3 bases for V and 6 bases for J; bases not matched to a gene: 6. This CDR3 is 14 amino acids long. For the CDR3, the DNA is TGTGCCAGCTCACCTCAGGGGGCTGAGGCTGAAGCTTTCTTT. Its protein product is CASSPQGAEAEAFF.

The chain has TRBV6-1 and TRBJ2-7; 7 nucleotides line up with TRBD2. The CDR3 contains 13 residues. V lost 0 bases, J lost 5 bases, and 1 base stayed unmatched. Germline loops: CDR1 MNHNS, CDR2 SASEGT. The CDR3 is CASSEAGRDEQYV. CDR3 DNA: TGTGCCAGCAGTGAAGCTGGGAGGGACGAGCAGTACGTC.

This chain links TRBV5-8 with TRBJ2-7; the match to TRBD2 covers 7 bases. The CDR3 length is 14 residues. Germline CDR1 reads SGHTS; CDR2 reads YDEGEE. V was clipped by 2 bases and J by 3 bases; unmatched bases: 5. This CDR3 is CASSLLGGIYEQYF. The CDR3 bases are TGTGCCAGCAGCTTATTGGGAGGGATCTACGAGCAGTACTTC.

This clone was detected only once. The rearrangement uses TRBV15 and TRBJ1-2, with D unclear. The CDR3 has 13 amino acids. Germline CDR1 LNHNV, CDR2 YYDKDF (reference sequence). The ends were cut back, 0 bases at V and 1 base at J, with 3 bases in the middle. This CDR3 is CATSRDNNYGYTF. CDR3 DNA sequence: TGTGCCACCAGCAGAGATAATAACTATGGCTACACCTTC.

The chain combines TRBV6-5 with TRBJ1-3; weak D call: TRBD1 (6 bases). With 10 bases removed from V and 1 base from J, the gap between germline ends came to 17 bases. Germline CDR1 MNHEY, CDR2 SVGAGI. The CDR3 is made up of 15 amino acids. The CDR3, as DNA: TGTGCCACTTATACAGGGCCCGGGTCTGGAAACACCATATATTTT. Its translation: CATYTGPGSGNTIYF.

The chain carries TRBV6-5 and TRBJ1-5; no reliable D call. V lost 2 bases to trimming and J lost 7 bases, with 15 bases between them. The length of the CDR3 is 15 residues. Germline values: CDR1 MNHEY, CDR2 SVGAGI. The CDR3 protein is CASSYSFSSSQPQHF. In DNA form, the CDR3 reads TGTGCCAGCAGTTACAGTTTTTCTTCTAGCCAGCCCCAGCATTTT.

The chain has TRBV5-1 and TRBJ2-7, with D uncertain. CDR1 is SGHRS, CDR2 YFSETQ, per germline. Trimming removed 1 base at V and 0 bases at J, with 11 bases between. The CDR3 extends over 15 amino acids. The CDR3: CASSLLPTSSYEQYF. The CDR3 nucleotides are TGCGCCAGCAGCTTGTTGCCAACCAGCTCCTACGAGCAGTACTTC.

The rearrangement links TRBV12-5 to TRBJ2-1; 10 bases line up with TRBD2. Germline V gives CDR1 LGHNT, CDR2 FRNRAP. The CDR3 length is 14 residues. Trimming removed 3 bases from V and 8 bases from J; junction bases left unmatched: 4. In DNA form, the CDR3 reads TGTGCTAGTGGTTTAGCGGGAGGGAAGTATGAGCAGTTCTTC. Translation gives CASGLAGGKYEQFF.

CDR3 DNA: TGTGCCACCAGTGATTCGGCCGGAGCCTACGAGCAGTACTTC. It is translated as CATSDSAGAYEQYF. The chain employs TRBV24-1 and TRBJ2-7; D is ambiguous. From germline, CDR1 is KGHDR and CDR2 SFDVKD. The CDR3 loop spans 14 amino acids. The V and J ends lost 2 bases and 2 bases respectively, with 9 bases between them.

This sequence joins TRBV5-1 and TRBJ2-3; 7 bases are a match to TRBD2. After removal of 4 bases from V and 2 bases from J, the junction contained 13 bases not matched to a gene. The CDR3 loop spans 17 amino acids. Germline V gene data show CDR1 as SGHRS and CDR2 as YFSETQ. CDR3: CASSPAGLAELTDTQYF. DNA of the CDR3: TGCGCCAGCAGCCCCGCGGGCCTAGCGGAACTCACAGATACGCAGTATTTT. Variable domain in full (rest from reference TRBV5-1 and TRBJ2-3): KAGVTQTPRYLIKTRGQQVTLSCSPISGHRSVSWYQQTPGQGLQFLFEYFSETQRNKGNFPGRFSGRQFSNSRSEMNVSTLELGDSALYLCASSPAGLAELTDTQYFGPGTRLTVL.

The rearrangement uses TRBV21-1 and TRBJ2-7; TRBD2 reflects the table's D call only, with no check against the DNA. TRBV21-1 is a pseudogene segment. The CDR3 has 12 amino acids. DNA of the CDR3: TGTGCCAGCAGCAAATTCTGCTACGAGCAGTACTTC. Translation: CASSKFCYEQYF.

The J gene is TRBJ1-2, the V gene TRBV7-9, with a possible D match to TRBD1 (6 bases). The V gene's germline CDR1 is SEHNR and CDR2 FQNEAQ (reference sequence). With 5 bases removed from V and 4 bases from J, the gap between germline ends came to 11 bases. There are 13 residues in the CDR3. This CDR3 is CASSARTAYGYTF. CDR3 in DNA: TGTGCCAGCAGCGCCAGGACAGCCTATGGCTACACCTTC.